The 27 T cell receptor beta chains below come from one sample, sequenced in a study of blood T cell repertoires in COVID-19. Only in-frame clones appear in the TCRdb table, and some are missing; sequencing was by immunoSEQ multiplex PCR. The table lists about 200,000 clones, about 91% of them singletons, with roughly 1.2% in the top ten. The specimen sequenced was peripheral blood. These receptors were taken from a man aged 25 to 45 with acute or convalescent COVID-19.

The chain employs TRBV7-2 and TRBJ2-7; 8 nucleotides agree with TRBD1. Per germline, CDR1 SGHTA and CDR2 FQGNSA. This CDR3 contains 16 residues. With 1 base clipped from V and 6 bases from J, the junction kept 11 bases outside the gene matches. Written as DNA, the CDR3 is TGTGCCAGCAGCTTAGGGGCAGGGGGCATCGTACCCGAGCAGTACTTC. Its protein product is CASSLGAGGIVPEQYF.

CDR3 sequence: CASSFRLASYNEQFF. The CDR3 DNA reads as TGCGCCAGCAGCTTTCGACTAGCTTCCTACAATGAGCAGTTCTTC. The J gene is TRBJ2-1, the V gene TRBV5-1; TRBD2 matches at 7 bases. The CDR3 extends over 15 amino acids. Germline V gives CDR1 SGHRS, CDR2 YFSETQ. V gave up 2 bases and J gave up 1 base; unmatched junction bases: 3.

The chain recombines TRBV3-1 (or the pseudogene TRBV3-2) with TRBJ2-7, with TRBD1 identical over 7 bases. V was pared by 0 bases and J by 7 bases, with 6 bases of the junction left unmatched. The CDR3 runs to 14 residues. Germline CDR1 is LGHDT and CDR2 is YNNKEL (reference sequence). The CDR3 DNA follows: TGTGCCAGCAGCCAAGACGACAGGGTGGGGGAGCAGTACTTC. The encoded protein is CASSQDDRVGEQYF.

This rearrangement joins TRBV30 to TRBJ1-6; 10 positions match TRBD1. Germline trimming cut 5 bases from V and 9 bases from J; bases unmatched to any gene: 4. This CDR3 has 13 amino acids. Per the germline V gene, CDR1 is GTSNPN and CDR2 is SVGIG (reference sequence). CDR3 protein: CAWGDRGPSPLHF. In DNA, the CDR3 is TGTGCCTGGGGAGACAGGGGGCCTTCACCCCTCCACTTT.

The chain couples TRBV9 to TRBJ2-1; a possible D gene is TRBD2 (6 bases). V lost 0 bases and J 3 bases, leaving 13 bases between the germline ends. Germline CDR1 and CDR2: SGDLS and YYNGEE. CDR3 size: 16 residues. CDR3 sequence reads: CASSVDVLANYNEQFF. The DNA for the CDR3 is TGTGCCAGCAGCGTAGATGTACTAGCTAACTACAATGAGCAGTTCTTC.

This sequence joins TRBV5-1 and TRBJ1-2; D perhaps matches TRBD1 (6 bases). Germline V CDR1 and CDR2: SGHRS, YFSETQ. The CDR3 contains 15 residues. V was shortened by 1 base and J by 5 bases, with 15 bases between the two germline ends. CDR3 in amino acids: CASSLLRGSTYGYTF. The DNA for the CDR3 is TGCGCCAGCAGCTTGTTAAGGGGGAGTACATATGGCTACACCTTC.

The chain's CDR3 is CASSSGTRPYEQYF. Here the CDR3 DNA reads TGTGCCAGCAGTTCCGGGACTAGACCTTACGAGCAGTACTTC. This sequence joins TRBV28 and TRBJ2-7, with TRBD2 identical over 8 bases. Unmatched junction bases numbered 6, after V lost 4 bases and J lost 4 bases. Germline assignment: CDR1 MDHEN and CDR2 SYDVKM. The CDR3 consists of 14 residues.

This clone appeared a single time. The chain couples TRBV18 to TRBJ2-7; TRBD1 agrees at 7 bases. CDR3 length: 15 residues. V gave up 6 bases and J gave up 0 bases; unmatched junction bases: 8. Germline loops: CDR1 KGHSH, CDR2 LQKENI. CDR3 sequence reads: CASSIGQARSYEQYF. In DNA form, the CDR3 reads TGTGCCAGCTCGATAGGACAGGCCCGCTCCTACGAGCAGTACTTC.

The rearrangement uses TRBV30 and TRBJ1-6; weak D call: TRBD1 (5 bases). The germline gives CDR1 GTSNPN, CDR2 SVGIG (reference sequence). V shed 4 bases and J shed 14 bases, with 15 bases lying between them. The CDR3 has 12 residues. The DNA of the CDR3 is TGTGCCTGGACCCAGACCGGGACTGCCCTCCACTTT. The encoded protein is CAWTQTGTALHF.

The chain uses TRBV25-1 and TRBJ1-2; D uncertain. V lost 3 bases to trimming and J lost 5 bases, with 7 bases between them. Germline V lookup: CDR1 MGHDK, CDR2 SYGVNS. This CDR3 has 12 amino acids. The CDR3 protein is CASSDTVYGYTF. CDR3 DNA: TGTGCCAGCAGTGATACGGTTTATGGCTACACCTTC.

With respect to this clone: A read error may account for a junction end that differs from germline. The genes are TRBV28 and TRBJ1-5, with 10 bases lining up with TRBD1. From germline, CDR1 is MDHEN and CDR2 SYDVKM. The CDR3 runs 19 residues. The CDR3 DNA follows: TGTGCCAGCAGCTTATCGGGACAGGGGCCACGAGGTAGCAATCAGCCCCAGCATTTT. Translating it yields CASSLSGQGPRGSNQPQHF.

The chain recombines TRBV2 with TRBJ1-2, with D perhaps matching TRBD1 (6 bases). From germline, CDR1 is SNHLY and CDR2 FYNNEI. This CDR3 spans 11 amino acids. Trimming took off 6 bases at V and 8 bases at J, with 10 bases between the two ends. CDR3 protein: CASSPGVGYTF. The CDR3 coding sequence is TGTGCCAGCAGCCCAGGGGTCGGCTACACCTTC.

V gene TRBV7-9 combines with J gene TRBJ1-4; 7 nucleotides match TRBD1. Per germline, CDR1 SEHNR and CDR2 FQNEAQ (reference sequence). The CDR3 covers 14 residues. Losses at the gene ends were 5 bases for V and 10 bases for J; bases not matched to a gene: 10. The CDR3 DNA reads as TGTGCCAGCAGCCTACCGGGACAGCAGGGAAAACTGTTTTTT. Protein: CASSLPGQQGKLFF.

Here the CDR3 reads CASSGQPNYEQYF. The CDR3 region has the DNA TGTGCCAGCAGCGGACAGCCCAACTACGAGCAGTACTTC. V gene TRBV9 combines with J gene TRBJ2-7, with a tentative D call TRBD1 (5 bases). The germline CDR1 and CDR2 sequences are SGDLS and YYNGEE. V was cut by 3 bases and J by 3 bases, with 10 bases left in between. The length of the CDR3 is 13 residues.

The V and J genes are TRBV2 and TRBJ1-5; D not resolved. CDR1 is SNHLY, CDR2 FYNNEI, per germline. V was clipped by 6 bases and J by 6 bases, with 12 bases between them. There are 13 residues in the CDR3. This chain's CDR3 is CASSGTVTQPQHF. The CDR3 coding sequence is TGTGCCAGCAGCGGCACAGTTACTCAGCCCCAGCATTTT.

The chain uses TRBV5-1 and TRBJ2-7; 14 positions agree with TRBD2. This CDR3 has 15 residues. The V gene's germline CDR1 is SGHRS and CDR2 YFSETQ. The ends lost 0 bases at V and 5 bases at J; junction bases unmatched: 1. The CDR3 sequence is CASSLEGLAGDEQYF. CDR3 DNA: TGCGCCAGCAGCTTGGAGGGACTAGCGGGAGACGAGCAGTACTTC.

The V call is TRBV19, the J call TRBJ1-2; no reliable D call. The germline V gene encodes CDR1 LNHDA and CDR2 SQIVND (reference sequence). V was cut by 7 bases and J by 5 bases, with 11 bases left in between. CDR3 length equals 12 residues. This chain's CDR3 is CASKDGGYGYTF. The CDR3 nucleotides read TGTGCCAGTAAAGACGGAGGATATGGCTACACCTTC.

CDR3: CASRRGVNTEAFF. The CDR3, as DNA: TGTGCCAGCAGGCGGGGGGTGAACACTGAAGCTTTCTTT. The chain uses TRBV11-2 and TRBJ1-1, with a possible D match to TRBD1 (5 bases). This CDR3 has 13 residues. Trimming stripped 6 bases from V and 0 bases from J, with 8 bases between. Germline V gene sequence: CDR1 SGHAT, CDR2 FQNNGV.

The chain couples TRBV19 to TRBJ2-1; perhaps TRBD2 as D (6 bases). This CDR3 contains 14 residues. Germline-derived CDR1 and CDR2 are LNHDA and SQIVND (reference sequence). V was clipped by 5 bases and J by 4 bases, with 12 bases between them. CDR3 residues: CASSYSGYYNEQFF. CDR3 nucleotides: TGTGCCAGTAGTTACAGCGGGTATTACAATGAGCAGTTCTTC.

This chain links TRBV6-5 with TRBJ1-2; TRBD1 agrees at 8 bases. The J segment lost 8 bases and the V segment lost 4 bases, leaving 6 bases of the junction unmatched. The CDR3 totals 13 residues. CDR1 and CDR2 (germline): MNHEY, SVGAGI. The chain's CDR3 is CASSSGQGRGYTF. The CDR3, as DNA: TGTGCCAGCAGTTCCGGACAGGGAAGGGGCTACACCTTC.

The CDR3: CASSRWGQGSNSPLHF. The CDR3 DNA follows: TGTGCCAGCAGCCGATGGGGACAGGGGAGCAATTCACCCCTCCACTTT. V and J are TRBV3-1 (or the pseudogene TRBV3-2) and TRBJ1-6, with 10 bases matching TRBD1. The CDR3 is 16 residues long. V shed 4 bases and J 7 bases; nucleotides not matched to a gene: 7. CDR1 is LGHDT, CDR2 YNNKEL, per germline (reference sequence).

V is TRBV27 and J is TRBJ2-1, with TRBD2 matching over 8 bases. The CDR3 runs 14 residues. V lost 2 bases, J lost 8 bases, and 5 bases stayed unmatched. CDR1 and CDR2 from the germline V gene are MNHEY and SMNVEV (reference sequence). CDR3 coding DNA: TGTGCCAGCAGTTTAGCGGGGGGCGGGTATGAGCAGTTCTTC. It encodes CASSLAGGGYEQFF.

The rearrangement joins TRBV9 to TRBJ1-1, with 8 bases that match TRBD1. This CDR3 is built from 15 residues. Germline values: CDR1 SGDLS, CDR2 YYNGEE. Trimming removed 5 bases from V and 3 bases from J; junction bases left unmatched: 9. Here the CDR3 DNA reads TGTGCCAGCAGTGCCTCAGGGGGCTGGGACACTGAAGCTTTCTTT. Residues: CASSASGGWDTEAFF.

V gene TRBV28 combines with J gene TRBJ1-1; possible D gene TRBD1, 6 bases. Germline CDR1 is MDHEN and CDR2 is SYDVKM. Deletions cut 5 bases from V and 5 bases from J, with 12 bases between. This CDR3 region has 13 residues. The CDR3 sequence: CASSTGPGTEAFF. The CDR3 region has the DNA TGTGCCAGCAGTACAGGGCCAGGAACTGAAGCTTTCTTT.

This clone has ten or more counts. The chain couples TRBV6-1 to TRBJ2-5; 12 nucleotides agree with TRBD2. V was pared by 2 bases and J by 2 bases, with 0 bases of the junction left unmatched. This CDR3 is 15 amino acids long. Germline loops: CDR1 MNHNS, CDR2 SASEGT. CDR3 nucleotide sequence: TGTGCCAGCAGTGAACTAGCGGGGGGGCAAGAGACCCAGTACTTC. Protein: CASSELAGGQETQYF.

This clone was found once. The chain recombines TRBV28 with TRBJ1-2, with TRBD1 matching 7 bases. Germline V lookup: CDR1 MDHEN, CDR2 SYDVKM. V trimming: 3 bases; J trimming: 4 bases; junction bases outside the gene matches: 8. CDR3 size: 15 residues. CDR3 sequence: CASSFRQGLFYGYTF. The CDR3 region has the DNA TGTGCCAGCAGTTTCCGACAGGGACTGTTCTATGGCTACACCTTC.

The V call is TRBV19, the J call TRBJ2-1; 8 bases are shared with TRBD2. J gave up 0 bases and V 5 bases, and 6 bases lay outside the gene matches. Germline assignment: CDR1 LNHDA and CDR2 SQIVND (reference sequence). The CDR3 is 16 amino acids. CDR3 DNA sequence: TGTGCCAGTAGTCGGAGCGGGGGTGGCTCCTACAATGAGCAGTTCTTC. The encoded protein is CASSRSGGGSYNEQFF.